This TCR beta chain was identified in a study of OX40 agonist ivuxolimab in advanced cancers. A note on the overall study: Ivuxolimab was an agonistic, fully human IgG2 monoclonal antibody directed against OX40 (CD134), a costimulatory receptor. The purpose of peripheral TCRbeta sequencing was to test whether ivuxolimab changed TCR sequence diversity and led to clonal T-cell expansion. Prior anti-PD-1, anti-PD-L1 or anti-CTLA-4 therapy was permitted, and checkpoint inhibitors had been received by approximately 39% of dose-escalation patients. Three dose-escalation patients achieved partial responses, one with hepatocellular carcinoma and two with cutaneous melanoma. The dose-escalation cohort was approximately 83% male with a mean age of approximately 60 years, ranging from roughly 23 to 90. Of the roughly 54 dose-escalation patients, hepatocellular carcinoma was present in approximately 20, melanoma in around 15, renal cell carcinoma in 9 and head and neck cancer in 9. Intravenous ivuxolimab was administered to patients every 2 weeks at six dose levels: 0.01, 0.1, 0.3, 1.5, 3 and 10 mg/kg. The paper describes the monotherapy dose-escalation part (N ≈ 52 patients) of the phase I trial of ivuxolimab. The paper as a whole reports these results and caveats: Low levels of normalized T-cell clonal expansion were also seen in some patients who did not respond. After ivuxolimab, expanded clones were on average more numerous among CD8+ T cells than among CD4+ T cells. In partial responders in the 0.1-3.0 mg/kg groups, normalized peripheral clonal expansion was found to be among the lowest, especially among CD8+ T cells. Antigen specificity was not determined for the clonally expanded peripheral T cells. At doses from 0.1 to 3.0 mg/kg, clonal expansion was seen in both CD4+ and CD8+ blood T cells between baseline and week 6.

V loses 4 bases, J loses 3 bases, and the germline ends lie 13 bases apart. The CDR3 measures 15 amino acids from cysteine to phenylalanine. Only CDR3 DNA remains: 45 bases, in frame from the first base. From a lookup of the germline V gene, CDR1 and CDR2 are MNHEY and SVGAGI. The trial excluded patients who had a history of autoimmune disease or who were on systemic immunosuppression. Peripheral blood for TCR sequencing was collected from all dose cohorts at baseline, on cycle 4 day 1, and on cycle 7 day 1. Samples came from an open-label, multicenter, first-in-human phase I dose-escalation trial of ivuxolimab. Adults with locally advanced or metastatic head and neck squamous cell, hepatocellular, melanoma or renal cell carcinoma were enrolled in the trial. Before TCR sequencing, CD4+ T cells and CD8+ T cells from peripheral blood were sorted into separate populations. As concerns this clone: Its antigen remains undetermined. It has no much larger one-base neighbor in the sample; base qualities were not kept.

Genomic DNA was isolated from the sorted cells so that the TCRbeta CDR3 region could be sequenced. The immunoSEQ Assay was used for sequencing of TCRbeta CDR3 regions. The table comes from immuneACCESS by way of TCRdb, which keeps in-frame sequences with V and J called. Part of the clones is missing from these tables; in studies checked, under half for an unresolved V gene and the rest for unknown reasons. This sample gives 100,000 to 110,000 clones in total; under 95% of them show up just once. The ten largest make up approximately 0.58% of the sample. Sequences were derived from CD4+ or CD8+ T cells sorted from blood, sampled in a trial of the OX40 agonist ivuxolimab. This clonotype was obtained from an adult with an advanced solid tumor such as melanoma, head and neck, liver or kidney cancer. In this chain, TRBV6-5 is recombined with TRBJ1-5; the best D guess is TRBD1, with 6 bases matching. The CDR3 is CASSWPGASNQPQHF. At the DNA level, the sequence is TGTGCCAGCAGTTGGCCGGGGGCCTCCAATCAGCCCCAGCATTTT.